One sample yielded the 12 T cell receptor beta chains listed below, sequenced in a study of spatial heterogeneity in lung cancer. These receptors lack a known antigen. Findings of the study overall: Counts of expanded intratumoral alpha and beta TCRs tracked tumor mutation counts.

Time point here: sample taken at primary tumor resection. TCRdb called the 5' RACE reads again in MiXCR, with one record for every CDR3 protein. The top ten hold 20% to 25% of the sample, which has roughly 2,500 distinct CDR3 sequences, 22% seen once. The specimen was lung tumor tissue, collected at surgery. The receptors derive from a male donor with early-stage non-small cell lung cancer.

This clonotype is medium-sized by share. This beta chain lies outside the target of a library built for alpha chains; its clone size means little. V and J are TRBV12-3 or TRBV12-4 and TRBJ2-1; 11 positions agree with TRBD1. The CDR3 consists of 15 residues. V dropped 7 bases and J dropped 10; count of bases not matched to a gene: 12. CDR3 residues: CASIQMGQGDLEQFF. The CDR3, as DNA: TGTGCCAGCATACAGATGGGACAGGGGGATTTAGAGCAGTTCTTC.

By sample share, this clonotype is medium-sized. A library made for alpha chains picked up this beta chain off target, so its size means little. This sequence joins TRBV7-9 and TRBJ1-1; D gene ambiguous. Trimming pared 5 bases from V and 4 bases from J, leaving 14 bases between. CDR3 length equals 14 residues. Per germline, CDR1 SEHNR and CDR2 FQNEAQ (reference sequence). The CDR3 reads CASSPHEGVTEAFF. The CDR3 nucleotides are TGTGCCAGCAGCCCACATGAGGGTGTCACTGAAGCTTTCTTT. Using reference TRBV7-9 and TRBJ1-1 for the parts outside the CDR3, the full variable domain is DTGVSQNPRHKITKRGQNVTFRCDPISEHNRLYWYRQTLGQGPEFLTYFQNEAQLEKSRLLSDRFSAERPKGSFSTLEIQRTEQGDSAMYLCASSPHEGVTEAFFGQGTRLTVV.

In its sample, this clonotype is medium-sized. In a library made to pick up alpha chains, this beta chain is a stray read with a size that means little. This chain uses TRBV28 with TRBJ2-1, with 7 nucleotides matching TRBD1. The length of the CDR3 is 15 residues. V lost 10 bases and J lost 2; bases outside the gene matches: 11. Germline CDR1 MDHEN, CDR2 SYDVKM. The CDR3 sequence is CAIDNRDRTYNEQFF. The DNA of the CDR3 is TGTGCCATTGATAACCGGGACAGAACCTACAATGAGCAGTTCTTC.

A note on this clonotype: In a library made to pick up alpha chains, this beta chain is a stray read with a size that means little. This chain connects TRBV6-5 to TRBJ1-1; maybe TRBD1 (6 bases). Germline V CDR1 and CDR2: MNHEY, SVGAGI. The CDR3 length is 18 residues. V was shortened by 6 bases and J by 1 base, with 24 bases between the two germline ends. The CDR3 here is CASSRNPGQVAPNTEAFF. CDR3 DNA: TGTGCCAGCAGCCGAAATCCGGGACAAGTAGCTCCGAACACTGAAGCTTTCTTT.

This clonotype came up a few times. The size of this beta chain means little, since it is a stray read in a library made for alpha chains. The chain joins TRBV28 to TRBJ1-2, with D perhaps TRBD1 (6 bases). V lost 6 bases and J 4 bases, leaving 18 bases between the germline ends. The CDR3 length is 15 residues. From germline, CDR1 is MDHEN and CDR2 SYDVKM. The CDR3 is CASSTRGTNVYGYTF. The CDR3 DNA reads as TGTGCCAGCAGCACACGAGGGACAAATGTCTATGGCTACACCTTC.

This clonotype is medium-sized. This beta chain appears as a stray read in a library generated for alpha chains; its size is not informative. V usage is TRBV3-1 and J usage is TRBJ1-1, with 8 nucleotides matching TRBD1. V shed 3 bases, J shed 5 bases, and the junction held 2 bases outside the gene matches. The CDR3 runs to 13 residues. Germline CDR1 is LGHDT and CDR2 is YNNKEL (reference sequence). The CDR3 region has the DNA TGTGCCAGCAGCCACCGACAGGGGACTGAAGCTTTCTTT. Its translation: CASSHRQGTEAFF.

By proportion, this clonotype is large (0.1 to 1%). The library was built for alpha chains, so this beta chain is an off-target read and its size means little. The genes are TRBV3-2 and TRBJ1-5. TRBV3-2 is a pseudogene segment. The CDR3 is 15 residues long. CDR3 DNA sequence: TGTGCCAGCAGCCAAGATAGACCGCTTATTCAGCCCCAGCATTTT. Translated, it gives CASSQDRPLIQPQHF.

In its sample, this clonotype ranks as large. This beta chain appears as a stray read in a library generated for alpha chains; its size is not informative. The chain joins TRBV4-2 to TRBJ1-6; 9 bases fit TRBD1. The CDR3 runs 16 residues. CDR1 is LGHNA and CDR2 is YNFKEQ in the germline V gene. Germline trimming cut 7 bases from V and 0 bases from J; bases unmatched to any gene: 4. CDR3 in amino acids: CASKGQGSSYNSPLHF. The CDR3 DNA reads TGTGCCAGCAAAGGACAGGGGAGCTCCTATAATTCACCCCTCCACTTT.

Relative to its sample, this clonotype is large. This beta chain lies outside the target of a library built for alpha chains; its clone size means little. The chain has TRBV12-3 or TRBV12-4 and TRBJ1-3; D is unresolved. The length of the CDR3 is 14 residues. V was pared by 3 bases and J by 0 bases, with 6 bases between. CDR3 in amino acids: CASSFRPSGNTIYF. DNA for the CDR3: TGTGCCAGCAGTTTCAGACCCTCTGGAAACACCATATATTTT.

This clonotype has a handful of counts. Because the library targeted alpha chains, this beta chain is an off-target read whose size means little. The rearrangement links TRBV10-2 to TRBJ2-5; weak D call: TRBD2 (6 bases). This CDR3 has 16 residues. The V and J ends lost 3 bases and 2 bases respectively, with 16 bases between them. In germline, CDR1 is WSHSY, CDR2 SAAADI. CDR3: CASSDPSQDYQETQYF. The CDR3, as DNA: TGCGCCAGCAGTGACCCCAGCCAGGACTATCAAGAGACCCAGTACTTC.

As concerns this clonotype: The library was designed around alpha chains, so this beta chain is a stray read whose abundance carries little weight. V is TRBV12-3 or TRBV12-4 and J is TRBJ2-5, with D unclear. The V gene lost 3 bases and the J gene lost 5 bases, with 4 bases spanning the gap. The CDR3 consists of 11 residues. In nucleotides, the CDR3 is TGTGCCAGCAGTTTTAGGGAGACCCAGTACTTC. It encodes CASSFRETQYF.

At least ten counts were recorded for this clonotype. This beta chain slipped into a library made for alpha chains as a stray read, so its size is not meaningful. CDR3 bases: TGTGCCAGCATCACCTCCCTGGGAGGGGGGACCGGGGAGCTGTTTTTT. Its translation is CASITSLGGGTGELFF. The chain links TRBV28 to TRBJ2-2, with D perhaps TRBD2 (7 bases). V was shortened by 7 bases and J by 5 bases, with 20 bases between the two germline ends. Looked up from germline, CDR1 is MDHEN and CDR2 is SYDVKM. This CDR3 has 16 amino acids.